This T cell receptor beta chain stems from a study of blood T cell repertoires in COVID-19. Study background: Acute and convalescent COVID-19 samples came from the United States, Italy and Spain.

The ends were cut back, 1 base at V and 5 bases at J, with 18 bases in the middle. Germline V gene data show CDR1 as LNHDA and CDR2 as SQIVND (reference sequence). The CDR3 runs 16 residues. Per the authors' pipeline: Estimation of nucleated cell counts was performed using reference gene primer amplification. The repertoire was sequenced with immunoSEQ multiplex PCR; TCRdb's copy has only in-frame clones and lacks some. The DNA was the basis for D and trimming; V, J and clone size are from that table. The data hold 130,000 or so clones, with just over 75% observed a single time. The receptor's source is a human donor in a cohort sampled during active COVID-19. Sequencing used peripheral blood. The V gene is TRBV19, the J gene TRBJ2-7; possible D gene TRBD1, 5 bases. The CDR3, as DNA: TGTGCCAGTAGTATAGTATATGGGGCTGGGTACCACGAGCAGTACTTC. Protein sequence: CASSIVYGAGYHEQYF.